This is a list of T cell receptor beta chains from one sample in a study of cytomegalovirus exposure and HLA in healthy donors. The protocol was immunoSEQ multiplex PCR, while the TCRdb copy is restricted to in-frame clones and leaves out a portion. The sample has approximately 150,000 clones, approximately 65% seen once. Sample: PBMCs. These TCRs come from a woman aged 55-70 years in good health and CMV-seronegative. CDR3s include the opening cysteine and the closing phenylalanine or tryptophan. The D gene is left open where the match is weak. Clone size is shown for a subset of rows, as once, few, many or a class of expanded clone.

D gene,clone size,J gene,V gene,CDR3 length,CDR3 DNA,CDR3 protein
TRBD1,.,TRBJ2-7,TRBV7-6,15,TGTGCCAGCAGCTTAGCAGGGGGCATCCCCTACGAGCAGTACTTC,CASSLAGGIPYEQYF
.,.,TRBJ2-3,TRBV7-3,15,TGTGCCAGCAGCTTATTCTCCGGGGGCACAGATACGCAGTATTTT,CASSLFSGGTDTQYF
TRBD1,few,TRBJ1-1,TRBV18,15,TGTGCCAGCTCACCAAACAGGGGGCCGGGCACTGAAGCTTTCTTT,CASSPNRGPGTEAFF
.,few,TRBJ1-2,TRBV2,10,TGTGCAATAATTACAGGTGGCTACACCTTC,CAIITGGYTF
.,few,TRBJ1-6,TRBV9,17,TGTGCCAGCAGCGTGGATCCGGGGAGCTCCTATAATTCACCCCTCCACTTT,CASSVDPGSSYNSPLHF
TRBD1,few,TRBJ1-1,TRBV2,15,TGTGCCAGCAGTGGAAGACAGGGGGCTTTCACTGAAGCTTTCTTT,CASSGRQGAFTEAFF
TRBD1,.,TRBJ2-2,TRBV29-1,14,TGCAGCGTTCCTGACAGGGGGCACACCGGGGAGCTGTTTTTT,CSVPDRGHTGELFF
.,.,TRBJ1-3,TRBV19,13,TGTGCCAGTAGTTCGAGCTCTGGAAACACCATATATTTT,CASSSSSGNTIYF
TRBD1,.,TRBJ2-7,TRBV10-3,13,TGTGCCACCTCCCGGACAGGAGCCTACGAGCAGTACTTC,CATSRTGAYEQYF
TRBD1,.,TRBJ2-7,TRBV6-5,14,TGTGCCAGCAACCCGACAGGGTCCAGCTACGAGCAGTACTTC,CASNPTGSSYEQYF
.,few,TRBJ2-3,TRBV15,13,TGTGCCACCAGCAGACCGGGGACAGATACGCAGTATTTT,CATSRPGTDTQYF
.,few,TRBJ1-1,TRBV6-6,13,TGTGCCACCAGCTCCCCAGTGAACACTGAAGCTTTCTTT,CATSSPVNTEAFF
TRBD2,few,TRBJ2-7,TRBV27,13,TGTGCCAGCAGGGCCGGGACTAGGGGCGAGCAGTACTTC,CASRAGTRGEQYF
.,.,TRBJ2-1,TRBV7-9,14,TGTTCCAGCAGCTTAGTCCCGACAGACATGGAGCAGTTCTTC,CSSSLVPTDMEQFF
.,once,TRBJ2-5,TRBV7-2,13,TGTGCCAGCAGCTTTTCCAGGTGGGAGACCCAGTACTTC,CASSFSRWETQYF
.,.,TRBJ2-3,TRBV19,13,TGTGCCAGTAGTTGGCGGGACCAAGATACGCAGTATTTT,CASSWRDQDTQYF
.,.,TRBJ1-1,TRBV7-2,15,TGTGCCAGCAGCTTAGGTCAGGGCATGAACACTGAAGCTTTCTTT,CASSLGQGMNTEAFF
.,.,TRBJ1-2,TRBV5-5,16,TGTGCCAGCAGCCGCGTTAGGGCAGGAGGGGACTATGGCTACACCTTC,CASSRVRAGGDYGYTF
.,once,TRBJ2-5,TRBV9,14,TGTGCCAGCAGCGTAGATTCGGGAGAAGAGACCCAGTACTTC,CASSVDSGEETQYF
.,.,TRBJ1-2,TRBV5-1,15,TGCGCCAGCAGCTTGGGAGCGGGGTTTAACTATGGCTACACCTTC,CASSLGAGFNYGYTF
TRBD2,.,TRBJ2-5,TRBV9,16,TGTGCCAGCAGCGTAGTTGGGCTAGCGGCCCAAGAGACCCAGTACTTC,CASSVVGLAAQETQYF
.,.,TRBJ1-5,TRBV28,13,TGTGCCAGCAGGGGCATCATACCTACGCCCCAGCATTTT,CASRGIIPTPQHF
TRBD1,.,TRBJ2-3,TRBV7-2,19,TGTGCCAGCAGCTTAGCGATCGGGGACAGGGGGCTTTACACAGATACGCAGTATTTT,CASSLAIGDRGLYTDTQYF
.,.,TRBJ1-3,TRBV5-1,15,TGCGCCAGCAGCTTGGGGACTTACTCTGGAAACACCATATATTTT,CASSLGTYSGNTIYF
TRBD2,.,TRBJ2-7,TRBV5-1,16,TGCGCCAGCAGCTTGGGGGAGGGCGGGAGCTCCTACGAGCAGTACTTC,CASSLGEGGSSYEQYF
TRBD2,.,TRBJ2-5,TRBV7-9,15,TGTGCCAGCAGCTTTTCCGGGGGGGCTTATGAGACCCAGTACTTC,CASSFSGGAYETQYF
.,few,TRBJ2-1,TRBV9,15,TGTGCCAGCAGCACGACAGTGGCGTCCTCCAATGAGCAGTTCTTC,CASSTTVASSNEQFF
.,few,TRBJ2-5,TRBV5-1,16,TGCGCCAGCAGCTCGGGGACAAGGGGTAACCAAGAGACCCAGTACTTC,CASSSGTRGNQETQYF
TRBD1,once,TRBJ2-3,TRBV7-8,16,TGTGCCAGCAGCTTAGCGCGCCAGGGGGCCGCAGATACGCAGTATTTT,CASSLARQGAADTQYF
.,few,TRBJ2-7,TRBV15,14,TGTGCCACCAGCAGAGGAGGGAGCTCCTACGAGCAGTACTTC,CATSRGGSSYEQYF
.,once,TRBJ2-7,TRBV5-6,13,TGTGCCAGCAGCTTGGGACAGAGATTAACGGAGTACTTC,CASSLGQRLTEYF
.,.,TRBJ1-4,TRBV5-1,15,TGCGCCAGCAGCTTGGGGCCAGGGGAAAATGAAAAACTGTTTTTT,CASSLGPGENEKLFF
.,.,TRBJ1-3,TRBV5-1,16,TGCGCCAGCAGCCCGCAGTCGGGGGGCTCTGGAAACACCATATATTTT,CASSPQSGGSGNTIYF
TRBD1,few,TRBJ1-2,TRBV2,14,TGTGCCAGCCGTACAGGGACAGGGAACTATGGCTACACCTTC,CASRTGTGNYGYTF
TRBD1,.,TRBJ1-2,TRBV5-1,15,TGCGCCAGCAGCCCGATGACAGGGGCCGCCTATGGCTACACCTTC,CASSPMTGAAYGYTF
TRBD2,.,TRBJ2-7,TRBV5-3,16,TGTGCCAGAAGCTTGGTTAGCGGGGGGCCCGACTACGAGCAGTACTTC,CARSLVSGGPDYEQYF
.,.,TRBJ2-4,TRBV28,14,TGTGCCAGCAGTCCGGCCGGGACCAAAAACATTCAGTACTTC,CASSPAGTKNIQYF
.,.,TRBJ1-5,TRBV27,14,TGTGCCAGCAGGGCGGACAGCTTGAATCAGCCCCAGCATTTT,CASRADSLNQPQHF
TRBD1,.,TRBJ2-3,TRBV5-1,14,TGCGCCAGCGGCTTGGTAGAGGGGGCAGGTACGCAGTATTTT,CASGLVEGAGTQYF
.,.,TRBJ2-5,TRBV6-1,14,TGTGCCAGCAATCCGGGACACAGGCAAGAGACCCAGTACTTC,CASNPGHRQETQYF
.,.,TRBJ1-6,TRBV7-3,14,TGTGCCAGGGTACAGGGAAGGGAGAATTCACCCCTCCACTTT,CARVQGRENSPLHF
.,.,TRBJ1-1,TRBV13,13,TGTGCCAGCAGCTTATATGAGGGAACTGAAGCTTTCTTT,CASSLYEGTEAFF
.,few,TRBJ2-7,TRBV27,12,TGTGCCAGCAGTTACCCGGGGAGAATGCAGTACTTC,CASSYPGRMQYF
TRBD1,once,TRBJ1-6,TRBV6-5,15,TGTGCCAGCAGAAAAGACAGGGGGGCGAATTCACCCCTCCACTTT,CASRKDRGANSPLHF
.,few,TRBJ2-7,TRBV5-1,14,TGCGCCAGCAGCGTAAGCGGGCAGCCCTACGAGCAGTACTTC,CASSVSGQPYEQYF
.,.,TRBJ2-4,TRBV2,15,TGTGCCAGCAGTGACAACAGGGGAGGCAAAAACATTCAGTACTTC,CASSDNRGGKNIQYF
TRBD1,few,TRBJ2-7,TRBV7-2,14,TGTGCCAGCAACCGACAGGGTTGGAGCTACGAGCAGTACTTC,CASNRQGWSYEQYF
.,few,TRBJ2-3,TRBV10-3,11,TGTGCCACCCGGAGTTCGAATACGCAGTATTTT,CATRSSNTQYF
TRBD1,once,TRBJ2-7,TRBV5-1,15,TGCGCCAGCAGCCGCAGGACAGGGGGCGGGTACGAGCAGTACTTC,CASSRRTGGGYEQYF
TRBD1,.,TRBJ2-5,TRBV5-1,14,TGCGCCAGCAGCCTTGGACAGGGGCAAGAGACCCAGTACTTC,CASSLGQGQETQYF
TRBD1,.,TRBJ2-7,TRBV5-4,15,TGTGCCAGCAGCTTGGCCGGACAGGGACCGCCCCAGCAGTACTTC,CASSLAGQGPPQQYF